This T cell receptor beta chain was recorded in a study of blood T cell repertoires in COVID-19. Study context: Sites in the United States, Italy and Spain provided acute and convalescent COVID-19 samples. The analysed material was cDNA or gDNA that came from T cells, B-cell-depleted T cells, or PBMCs.

Seattle's enrolled individuals joined amid active infection and were then monitored longitudinally. Authors' analysis steps: Amplification with reference gene primers provided the estimates of nucleated cell counts. Sequencing was performed with immunoSEQ multiplex PCR; in TCRdb, only in-frame clones are kept and a portion is missing. The V and J calls and clone size were taken over from that table, and D and trimming were inferred from the DNA. The data show 150,000 to 200,000 clones, around 79% seen once. Losses at the gene ends were 3 bases for V and 4 bases for J; bases not matched to a gene: 6. Germline-derived CDR1 and CDR2 are ENHRY and SYGVKD. The CDR3 has 15 amino acids.

The rearrangement uses TRBV10-3 and TRBJ1-1, with 9 bases that match TRBD1. The material sequenced was peripheral blood. This receptor was identified in a woman between 35 and 50 years old with COVID-19, enrolled during active disease. CDR3 loop: CAISEQGAVGTEAFF. Written as DNA, the CDR3 is TGTGCCATCAGTGAACAGGGGGCGGTTGGCACTGAAGCTTTCTTT.